One and the same sample provided the 24 T cell receptor beta chains below, sequenced in a study of cytomegalovirus exposure and HLA in healthy donors. The PCR employed 60 Vbeta primers together with 13 Jbeta primers. Using immunoSEQ multiplex PCR, the repertoire was profiled, and TCRdb retains in-frame clones only, with some absent. The repertoire has approximately 150,000 clones, about four fifths of them found once; the top ten carry 6% to 7.5%. The sample taken for sequencing was PBMCs. The receptors here all came from a man aged 25 to 40 in good health and CMV-seropositive.

The chain employs TRBV6-1 and TRBJ1-6; 9 bases align to TRBD1. The CDR3 extends over 17 amino acids. Germline CDR1 and CDR2: MNHNS and SASEGT. V was clipped by 4 bases and J by 8 bases; unmatched bases: 12. CDR3 DNA sequence: TGTGCCAGCAGTGCCGCCGAGACAGGGGGGCATTATTCACCCCTCCACTTT. It translates to CASSAAETGGHYSPLHF.

The chain couples TRBV9 to TRBJ2-3, with D tentatively TRBD1 (6 bases). The V end lost 0 bases, the J end lost 1 base, and 18 bases lay between the germline ends. In germline, CDR1 is SGDLS, CDR2 YYNGEE. This CDR3 comprises 18 residues. The CDR3 DNA reads as TGTGCCAGCAGCGTAGGGATACAGGGAGTGGGGGGCACAGATACGCAGTATTTT. This gives the protein CASSVGIQGVGGTDTQYF.

This clone has only a few counts. The V and J genes are TRBV5-1 and TRBJ2-5; the D gene is possibly TRBD2 (5 bases). CDR1 is SGHRS and CDR2 is YFSETQ in the germline V gene. Deletions cut 0 bases from V and 2 bases from J, with 8 bases between. This CDR3 has 14 amino acids. CDR3 DNA sequence: TGCGCCAGCAGCTTGGACTCGGGGCAAGAGACCCAGTACTTC. Its protein is CASSLDSGQETQYF.

In this sample, this clone turned up a few times. The chain has TRBV5-1 and TRBJ2-7, with 8 bases matching TRBD1. The CDR3 is 14 amino acids. Germline lookup yields CDR1 SGHRS and CDR2 YFSETQ. V dropped 6 bases and J dropped 6; count of bases not matched to a gene: 11. CDR3 sequence: CASNPGGATSEQYF. The CDR3 DNA reads as TGCGCCAGCAACCCAGGGGGCGCAACTTCCGAGCAGTACTTC.

This chain uses TRBV7-2 with TRBJ2-7; D possibly corresponds to TRBD1 (5 bases). In germline, CDR1 is SGHTA, CDR2 FQGNSA. This CDR3 is built from 13 residues. Trimming took 1 base from V and 8 from J, leaving 12 bases between them. CDR3 sequence reads: CASSLEGVGQQYF. Here the CDR3 DNA reads TGTGCCAGCAGCTTAGAAGGGGTCGGGCAGCAGTACTTC.

Only a few counts were recorded for this clone. This chain links TRBV29-1 with TRBJ1-2; TRBD1 agrees at 10 bases. V dropped 6 bases and J dropped 6; count of bases not matched to a gene: 4. From germline, CDR1 is SQVTM and CDR2 ANQGSEA. The CDR3 totals 12 residues. Written as DNA, the CDR3 is TGCAGCGTGACAGGGGGCCGGGATGGCTACACCTTC. This translates into CSVTGGRDGYTF. Complete variable domain (other parts from reference TRBV29-1 and TRBJ1-2): SAVISQKPSRDICQRGTSLTIQCQVDSQVTMMFWYRQQPGQSLTLIATANQGSEATYESGFVIDKFPISRPNLTFSTLTVSNMSPEDSSIYLCSVTGGRDGYTFGSGTRLTVV.

The chain carries TRBV6-5 and TRBJ1-1; D call uncertain. Trimming left V 3 bases short and J 6 bases short, with 5 bases between. CDR1 and CDR2 from the germline V gene are MNHEY and SVGAGI. This CDR3 comprises 11 residues. The CDR3 here is CASSYGPEAFF. In DNA, the CDR3 is TGTGCCAGCAGTTATGGCCCTGAAGCTTTCTTT.

This chain connects TRBV7-2 to TRBJ2-1; a weak D match, TRBD2 (6 bases). The germline V and J ends were trimmed by 1 base and 6 bases, with 16 bases remaining between them. The CDR3 has 16 residues. Germline V lookup: CDR1 SGHTA, CDR2 FQGNSA. This CDR3 reads CASSLVGGRSFNEQFF. The CDR3 coding sequence is TGTGCCAGCAGCTTAGTTGGGGGGAGGAGCTTCAATGAGCAGTTCTTC.

The CDR3 here is CASSLEGQGARRAQYF. The CDR3 nucleotides read TGTGCCAGCAGCTTGGAAGGACAGGGGGCACGTAGAGCCCAGTACTTC. The chain recombines TRBV5-4 with TRBJ2-5, with TRBD1 matching 11 bases. CDR1 SGHNT and CDR2 YYREEE come from the germline V gene (reference sequence). The CDR3 has 16 amino acids. V was pared by 0 bases and J by 9 bases, with 10 bases of the junction left unmatched.

Of note for this clone: Mismatch with germline at one junction end may stem from a read error. The rearrangement joins TRBV28 to TRBJ2-3; 11 bases are shared with TRBD2. Looked up from germline, CDR1 is MDHEN and CDR2 is SYDVKM. CDR3 length equals 18 residues. The CDR3 DNA reads as TGTGCCAGCAGTTTATATAGCGGGAGGGCCTCTAGCACAGATATGCAGTATTTT. It encodes CASSLYSGRASSTDMQYF.

V and J are TRBV19 and TRBJ2-7; D perhaps matches TRBD1 (5 bases). Germline CDR1 is LNHDA and CDR2 is SQIVND (reference sequence). V was clipped by 6 bases and J by 2 bases, with 17 bases between them. The CDR3 sequence is 15 residues long. In DNA, the CDR3 is TGTGCCAGTAGGGAAGCGCAGGTAGGGGCCTACGAGCAGTACTTC. Amino acids: CASREAQVGAYEQYF.

V is TRBV29-1 and J is TRBJ2-2; 8 positions match TRBD1. CDR1 and CDR2 from the germline V gene are SQVTM and ANQGSEA. V lost 4 bases, J lost 5 bases, and 3 bases stayed unmatched. The CDR3 covers 13 residues. As DNA, the CDR3 is TGCAGCGTTGTGCAGGGGGCGACCGGGGAGCTGTTTTTT. Translating it yields CSVVQGATGELFF.

CDR3 region: CASSLQPGGSGETQYF. The CDR3 nucleotides read TGTGCCAGCTCACTCCAACCAGGGGGCTCGGGAGAGACCCAGTACTTC. The rearrangement links TRBV18 to TRBJ2-5; 8 nucleotides match TRBD1. J gave up 4 bases and V 4 bases, and 11 bases lay outside the gene matches. This CDR3 region has 16 residues. Germline V gene data show CDR1 as KGHSH and CDR2 as LQKENI. Looking up the rest from reference TRBV18 and TRBJ2-5 gives the full variable domain: NAGVMQNPRHLVRRRGQEARLRCSPMKGHSHVYWYRQLPEEGLKFMVYLQKENIIDESGMPKERFSAEFPKEGPSILRIQQVVRGDSAAYFCASSLQPGGSGETQYFGPGTRLLVL.

The genes are TRBV18 and TRBJ1-6, with 9 positions matching TRBD1. This CDR3 has 14 amino acids. The junction had 7 bases not matched to a gene; V was cut back by 2 bases and J by 14 bases. Germline CDR1 is KGHSH and CDR2 is LQKENI. CDR3 protein: CASSPWTGVWALHF. The CDR3 DNA reads TGTGCCAGCTCACCATGGACAGGGGTATGGGCCCTCCACTTT.

The CDR3 DNA reads as TGTGCCAGCAGTTTCCGGGACAGGGGATTATACGAGCAGTACTTC. This encodes CASSFRDRGLYEQYF. The chain recombines TRBV6-1 with TRBJ2-7; 10 nucleotides align to TRBD1. Germline lookup yields CDR1 MNHNS and CDR2 SASEGT. The CDR3 has 15 residues. V was clipped by 5 bases and J by 4 bases; unmatched bases: 8.

V is TRBV15 and J is TRBJ2-5, with 9 positions matching TRBD2. This CDR3 region has 19 residues. Per the germline V gene, CDR1 is LNHNV and CDR2 is YYDKDF (reference sequence). The V and J ends lost 2 bases and 5 bases, in that order; junction bases with no gene match: 18. The CDR3 loop reads CATSRIDEFSGSPQETQYF. The CDR3 DNA is TGTGCCACCAGCAGAATAGACGAATTTAGCGGGAGCCCCCAGGAGACCCAGTACTTC.

The chain recombines TRBV27 with TRBJ1-5, with 8 bases matching TRBD1. Trimming took 5 bases from V and 1 from J; bases not matched to a gene: 10. CDR3 length: 17 amino acids. CDR1 and CDR2 from the germline V gene are MNHEY and SMNVEV (reference sequence). The CDR3 loop is CASSLRGLGWSNQPQHF. The CDR3 DNA sequence: TGTGCCAGCAGTCTCAGGGGGCTTGGATGGAGCAATCAGCCCCAGCATTTT.

The chain recombines TRBV6-1 with TRBJ1-5; 10 bases fit TRBD1. Losses at the gene ends were 3 bases for V and 5 bases for J; bases not matched to a gene: 10. This CDR3 contains 17 residues. In germline, CDR1 is MNHNS, CDR2 SASEGT. The chain's CDR3 is CASSELDRGLRDQPQHF. The CDR3 DNA sequence: TGTGCCAGCAGTGAGCTCGACAGGGGGCTACGGGATCAGCCCCAGCATTTT.

The rearrangement joins TRBV20-1 to TRBJ2-1; D possibly corresponds to TRBD2 (5 bases). CDR3 length: 11 amino acids. Per the germline V gene, CDR1 is DFQATT and CDR2 is SNEGSKA (reference sequence). V lost 6 bases, J lost 7 bases, and 10 bases lay in between. The CDR3, as DNA: TGCAGTGCACCCTCGGGGAATGAGCAGTTCTTC. Its translation is CSAPSGNEQFF.

V usage is TRBV27 and J usage is TRBJ2-7; TRBD2 matches 10 bases. The CDR3 extends over 16 amino acids. Germline V CDR1 and CDR2: MNHEY, SMNVEV (reference sequence). V shed 4 bases, J shed 6 bases, and the junction held 12 bases outside the gene matches. CDR3 nucleotides: TGTGCCAGCAGTTCATATATAGCGGGAGGTTTCGGCGAGCAGTACTTC. It is translated as CASSSYIAGGFGEQYF.

The genes are TRBV7-6 and TRBJ1-3; D is ambiguous. Trimming took 5 bases from V and 4 from J, leaving 6 bases between them. The CDR3 has 12 residues. Germline lookup yields CDR1 SGHVS and CDR2 FNYEAQ. The CDR3 nucleotides are TGTGCCAGCAGCCCGGAGGGAAACACCATATATTTT. Its translation is CASSPEGNTIYF.

This clone came up many times. This sample includes further DNA sequences coding for the same CDR3. The chain joins TRBV7-9 to TRBJ1-2; the D is unclear. Germline CDR1 is SEHNR and CDR2 is FQNEAQ (reference sequence). Trimming took 3 bases from V and 8 from J, leaving 13 bases between them. This CDR3 has 13 amino acids. The CDR3 DNA reads TGTGCCAGCAGCTTTGGGGAGTTAGGAGGCTACACCTTC. Translation: CASSFGELGGYTF. Drawing the rest from reference TRBV7-9 and TRBJ1-2, the complete variable domain is DTGVSQNPRHKITKRGQNVTFRCDPISEHNRLYWYRQTLGQGPEFLTYFQNEAQLEKSRLLSDRFSAERPKGSFSTLEIQRTEQGDSAMYLCASSFGELGGYTFGSGTRLTVV.

The rearrangement links TRBV5-6 to TRBJ1-2; D perhaps matches TRBD1 (5 bases). The CDR3 is 13 residues long. The germline CDR1 and CDR2 sequences are SGHDT and YYEEEE. With 4 bases removed from V and 7 bases from J, the gap between germline ends came to 14 bases. The CDR3 sequence: CASSLQGAGGYTF. As DNA, the CDR3 is TGTGCCAGCAGCCTCCAAGGGGCTGGTGGCTACACCTTC.

This chain connects TRBV9 to TRBJ2-7, with D perhaps TRBD2 (5 bases). The V end lost 4 bases, the J end lost 2 bases, and 13 bases lay between the germline ends. The CDR3 covers 14 residues. Germline-derived CDR1 and CDR2 are SGDLS and YYNGEE. CDR3 loop: CASSPRDRPYEQYF. The CDR3 nucleotides are TGTGCCAGCAGCCCCCGGGATAGGCCCTACGAGCAGTACTTC.